These 27 T cell receptor beta chains came from one sample sequenced in a study of PD-L1 blockade in urothelial cancer. Generated by immunoSEQ multiplex PCR, the TCRdb table keeps only in-frame clones and is missing some. The sample gives some 100,000 clones, approximately 90% of which show up once; 0.75% to 0.95% is in the top ten. The sample consisted of PBMCs, taken around atezolizumab (anti-PD-L1) treatment. The source is a woman aged 80 or over with urothelial cancer.

The chain links TRBV18 to TRBJ1-1, with 7 nucleotides matching TRBD1. V dropped 1 base and J dropped 1; count of bases not matched to a gene: 3. Germline V CDR1 and CDR2: KGHSH, LQKENI. CDR3 length equals 15 residues. The DNA for the CDR3 is TGTGCCAGCTCACCACTGGGACAGCCGAACACTGAAGCTTTCTTT. As protein: CASSPLGQPNTEAFF.

This chain uses TRBV5-4 with TRBJ1-2; the match to TRBD1 covers 7 bases. Germline V CDR1 and CDR2: SGHNT, YYREEE (reference sequence). J gave up 4 bases and V 4 bases, and 4 bases lay outside the gene matches. The CDR3 has 13 amino acids. Here the CDR3 DNA reads TGTGCCAGCAGCCAGACAGGGAGCTATGGCTACACCTTC. It translates to CASSQTGSYGYTF. The full variable domain, rest sourced from reference TRBV5-4 and TRBJ1-2, is ETGVTQSPTHLIKTRGQQVTLRCSSQSGHNTVSWYQQALGQGPQFIFQYYREEENGRGNFPPRFSGLQFPNYSSELNVNALELDDSALYLCASSQTGSYGYTFGSGTRLTVV.

About this clone itself: The junction does not match germline at one end; this may be a read error. V gene TRBV28 combines with J gene TRBJ2-1; 16 positions match TRBD2. CDR1 is MDHEN, CDR2 SYDVKM, per germline. CDR3 length: 15 amino acids. CDR3 sequence (DNA): TGTGCCAGCACCGACGCCGGGACTAGCGGGAGGGCCTCAATCTTC. It translates to CASTDAGTSGRASIF.

The CDR3 here is CASTSPIRREINNEQFF. In DNA form, the CDR3 reads TGTGCCAGCACCAGCCCCATTCGGCGGGAGATCAACAATGAGCAGTTCTTC. J is TRBJ2-1 and V is TRBV28; the match to TRBD2 covers 7 bases. V shed 7 bases, J shed 5 bases, and the junction held 17 bases outside the gene matches. The CDR3 is 17 amino acids. The germline gives CDR1 MDHEN, CDR2 SYDVKM.

This clone was detected only a few times. The chain recombines TRBV30 with TRBJ1-5; possible D gene TRBD1, 5 bases. The germline V gene encodes CDR1 GTSNPN and CDR2 SVGIG (reference sequence). This CDR3 is built from 15 residues. The V end was cut by 0 bases, the J end by 3 bases, with 12 bases between. CDR3 nucleotides: TGTGCCTGGAGTGTACGACAGCTGTACAATCAGCCCCAGCATTTT. It translates to CAWSVRQLYNQPQHF.

The V gene is TRBV5-1, the J gene TRBJ2-2; TRBD2 agrees at 12 bases. This CDR3 has 16 residues. After removal of 3 bases from V and 0 bases from J, the junction contained 0 bases not matched to a gene. Germline CDR1 and CDR2: SGHRS and YFSETQ. This CDR3 reads CASSWTSGTNTGELFF. Here the CDR3 DNA reads TGCGCCAGCAGCTGGACTAGCGGGACGAACACCGGGGAGCTGTTTTTT.

The CDR3, as DNA: TGTGCCAGCAGTTACTCGCCCACAACTGAAGCTTTCTTT. Amino acids: CASSYSPTTEAFF. The V call is TRBV6-6, the J call TRBJ1-1; D not certain. This CDR3 is 13 amino acids long. Germline-derived CDR1 and CDR2 are MNHNY and SVGAGI (reference sequence). Trimming pared 0 bases from V and 5 bases from J, leaving 7 bases between.

This clone has only one observation. The V gene is TRBV19, the J gene TRBJ1-4; TRBD1 might be the D (5 bases). The CDR3 extends over 15 amino acids. Deletions cut 7 bases from V and 8 bases from J, with 20 bases between. Germline lookup yields CDR1 LNHDA and CDR2 SQIVND (reference sequence). Here the CDR3 reads CASTHLGPGEEKLFF. The DNA of the CDR3 is TGTGCCAGTACCCACCTGGGGCCAGGAGAAGAAAAACTGTTTTTT. The full variable domain, completed using reference TRBV19 and TRBJ1-4, is DGGITQSPKYLFRKEGQNVTLSCEQNLNHDAMYWYRQDPGQGLRLIYYSQIVNDFQKGDIAEGYSVSREKKESFPLTVTSAQKNPTAFYLCASTHLGPGEEKLFFGSGTQLSVL.

The table lists this clone with a few counts. This chain connects TRBV19 to TRBJ1-1; TRBD1 is a possible D gene (6 bases). The germline gives CDR1 LNHDA, CDR2 SQIVND (reference sequence). V was shortened by 6 bases and J by 5 bases, with 10 bases between the two germline ends. This CDR3 comprises 12 residues. The CDR3 sequence is CASSGDRTEAFF. The CDR3 DNA reads TGTGCCAGTAGCGGAGACAGGACTGAAGCTTTCTTT.

The V and J genes are TRBV18 and TRBJ2-3; 8 positions agree with TRBD1. V shed 2 bases and J 5 bases; nucleotides not matched to a gene: 3. CDR1 and CDR2 from the germline V gene are KGHSH and LQKENI. The CDR3 is 14 residues long. The CDR3: CASSPSGGVDTQYF. CDR3 bases: TGTGCCAGCTCACCATCAGGGGGCGTAGATACGCAGTATTTT.

The chain uses TRBV5-1 and TRBJ1-4; no reliable D call. With 0 bases removed from V and 0 bases from J, the gap between germline ends came to 6 bases. This CDR3 comprises 15 residues. Germline lookup yields CDR1 SGHRS and CDR2 YFSETQ. CDR3 in DNA: TGCGCCAGCAGCTTGGGCGGATCAACTAATGAAAAACTGTTTTTT. This encodes CASSLGGSTNEKLFF. Variable domain in full (rest from reference TRBV5-1 and TRBJ1-4): KAGVTQTPRYLIKTRGQQVTLSCSPISGHRSVSWYQQTPGQGLQFLFEYFSETQRNKGNFPGRFSGRQFSNSRSEMNVSTLELGDSALYLCASSLGGSTNEKLFFGSGTQLSVL.

This chain connects TRBV28 to TRBJ2-1, with a weak D call TRBD1 (6 bases). There are 15 residues in the CDR3. Germline V gives CDR1 MDHEN, CDR2 SYDVKM. V gave up 3 bases and J gave up 8 bases, with 17 bases separating them. CDR3 DNA sequence: TGTGCCAGCAGTTTGCCCCTCCCTGGGGGCGATGAGCAGTTCTTC. Amino acid sequence: CASSLPLPGGDEQFF.

This chain connects TRBV27 to TRBJ2-2; the D gene is possibly TRBD1 (6 bases). V was cut by 6 bases and J by 4 bases, with 12 bases left in between. CDR3 size: 14 residues. Germline V gene data show CDR1 as MNHEY and CDR2 as SMNVEV (reference sequence). The CDR3 spells CASRLGQTTGELFF. CDR3 sequence (DNA): TGTGCCAGCAGGCTCGGACAGACCACCGGGGAGCTGTTTTTT.

The chain uses TRBV15 and TRBJ1-1; possible D gene TRBD1, 6 bases. The CDR3 is 15 amino acids. CDR1 is LNHNV, CDR2 YYDKDF, per germline (reference sequence). Deletions cut 0 bases from V and 4 bases from J, with 12 bases between. The CDR3 DNA reads as TGTGCCACCAGCAGAGAGGGGGCAAGGGGCACTGAAGCTTTCTTT. It codes for CATSREGARGTEAFF.

The chain employs TRBV11-3 and TRBJ2-1; 7 positions agree with TRBD2. Germline V lookup: CDR1 SGHNT, CDR2 YENEEA. V shed 4 bases and J 0 bases; nucleotides not matched to a gene: 3. CDR3 length equals 15 residues. CDR3 in DNA: TGTGCCAGCAGCTCGCGGGGGAGCTCCTACAATGAGCAGTTCTTC. Translated, it gives CASSSRGSSYNEQFF.

The V and J genes are TRBV6-5 and TRBJ1-1; tentative D call: TRBD1 (6 bases). V dropped 0 bases and J dropped 4 bases, with 9 bases sitting between them. CDR1 and CDR2 (germline): MNHEY, SVGAGI. CDR3 length: 14 residues. CDR3: CASSYSVRGTEAFF. CDR3 bases: TGTGCCAGCAGTTACTCTGTCAGGGGCACTGAAGCTTTCTTT.

The rearrangement joins TRBV5-6 to TRBJ1-1; D not certain. Germline CDR1 is SGHDT and CDR2 is YYEEEE. The CDR3 covers 15 residues. V dropped 1 base and J dropped 2 bases, with 12 bases sitting between them. The CDR3, as DNA: TGTGCCAGCAGCTTGTGGCAGTTCTTTAACACTGAAGCTTTCTTT. It translates to CASSLWQFFNTEAFF.

This chain links TRBV5-1 with TRBJ1-1, with TRBD1 matching over 7 bases. The CDR3 runs 16 residues. CDR1 is SGHRS, CDR2 YFSETQ, per germline. V dropped 4 bases and J dropped 0; count of bases not matched to a gene: 9. This chain's CDR3 is CASSTGQRTMNTEAFF. CDR3 nucleotides: TGCGCCAGCAGCACGGGACAGCGCACCATGAACACTGAAGCTTTCTTT.

This chain connects TRBV30 to TRBJ1-5, with no clear D. Germline lookup yields CDR1 GTSNPN and CDR2 SVGIG (reference sequence). The V and J ends lost 0 bases and 7 bases respectively, with 13 bases between them. CDR3 length: 14 residues. The CDR3 reads CAWSVRGGGQPQHF. CDR3 bases: TGTGCCTGGAGTGTACGGGGAGGAGGGCAGCCCCAGCATTTT.

The chain has TRBV12-1 and TRBJ2-7; TRBD2 is the table's D call, not checked against the DNA. TRBV12-1 is a recognized pseudogene. CDR3 length: 14 amino acids. Here the CDR3 reads CAVQREGLSHEQYF. CDR3 nucleotide sequence: TGTGCCGTACAGCGGGAGGGCTTGTCTCACGAGCAGTACTTC.

The gene calls are TRBV11-2 and TRBJ2-3; 11 bases are shared with TRBD2. Per the germline V gene, CDR1 is SGHAT and CDR2 is FQNNGV. CDR3 size: 17 residues. The ends lost 5 bases at V and 2 bases at J; junction bases unmatched: 9. CDR3: CASSLSGTSGHTDTQYF. CDR3 in DNA: TGTGCCAGCAGCCTTAGTGGGACTAGCGGACACACAGATACGCAGTATTTT.

The J gene is TRBJ1-2, the V gene TRBV10-3, with D perhaps TRBD1 (5 bases). V shed 3 bases and J shed 0 bases, with 11 bases lying between them. The CDR3 runs to 15 residues. The germline V gene has CDR1 ENHRY and CDR2 SYGVKD. The CDR3 reads CAISEKGDANYGYTF. The CDR3, as DNA: TGTGCCATCAGTGAAAAAGGGGATGCTAACTATGGCTACACCTTC.

The CDR3 DNA reads as TGTGCCACCAGCAGGGAGACAGGGTTTGGTCAGCCCCAGCATTTT. This gives the protein CATSRETGFGQPQHF. The J gene is TRBJ1-5, the V gene TRBV15; 7 bases are shared with TRBD1. The V gene end was trimmed by 3 bases and the J gene end by 6 bases; junction bases not matched to a gene: 8. Germline CDR1 reads LNHNV; CDR2 reads YYDKDF (reference sequence). There are 15 residues in the CDR3.

This chain links TRBV18 with TRBJ2-7, with TRBD2 matching 7 bases. The CDR3 consists of 16 residues. Germline-derived CDR1 and CDR2 are KGHSH and LQKENI. V shed 5 bases, J shed 4 bases, and the junction held 14 bases outside the gene matches. CDR3 coding DNA: TGTGCCAGCTCATCCTCGGGTGGCGCGGGAGCGTACGAGCAGTACTTC. As protein: CASSSSGGAGAYEQYF.

The chain recombines TRBV4-2 with TRBJ2-7; TRBD2 matches 11 bases. Per the germline V gene, CDR1 is LGHNA and CDR2 is YNFKEQ. Unmatched junction bases numbered 9, after V lost 4 bases and J lost 7 bases. CDR3 size: 15 residues. CDR3 loop: CASSPLAGDLGEQYF. The CDR3 nucleotides are TGTGCCAGCAGCCCACTAGCGGGAGATTTGGGTGAGCAGTACTTC.

J is TRBJ1-1 and V is TRBV7-9; 7 bases are shared with TRBD1. Trimming cost V 3 bases and J 4 bases; bases outside gene matches: 5. Germline V CDR1 and CDR2: SEHNR, FQNEAQ (reference sequence). The CDR3 runs 14 residues. The CDR3 nucleotides read TGTGCCAGCAGCTTGAGCAGGGGGACCACTGAAGCTTTCTTT. This gives the protein CASSLSRGTTEAFF.

This chain joins TRBV25-1 and TRBJ1-6; 9 bases map to TRBD1. The CDR3 runs to 18 residues. Germline values: CDR1 MGHDK, CDR2 SYGVNS. The junction had 6 bases not matched to a gene; V was cut back by 2 bases and J by 1 base. CDR3: CASSEALTGGSYNSPLHF. The CDR3 DNA reads TGTGCCAGCAGTGAAGCGTTGACAGGGGGGTCCTATAATTCACCCCTCCACTTT. The whole variable domain, remainder taken from reference TRBV25-1 and TRBJ1-6, is EADIYQTPRYLVIGTGKKITLECSQTMGHDKMYWYQQDPGMELHLIHYSYGVNSTEKGDLSSESTVSRIRTEHFPLTLESARPSHTSQYLCASSEALTGGSYNSPLHFGNGTRLTVT.